The clone carrying this T cell receptor beta chain was seen ten or more times. Its antigen is not known. This entry comes from a study of neurological immune-mediated disorders. Notes on the study in general: Expansion of TCR clones was greatest in HTLV-1-associated myelopathy and smallest in multiple sclerosis, where it fell below that of healthy controls. There were no CDR3 amino acid sequences shared by expanded clones across subjects, a result suggesting private repertoires in all groups.

The cDNA came from 5'RACE, which used 10-nucleotide random UMIs. TCRdb fed the 5' RACE reads into MiXCR, producing one record per CDR3 protein. The sample lists about 49,000 distinct CDR3 sequences, over 8% occurring once. The time point here: longitudinal time-point 1 (baseline). Looked up from germline, CDR1 is SGHRS and CDR2 is YFSETQ. The length of the CDR3 is 12 residues. V was clipped by 2 bases and J by 7 bases, with 7 bases between them. This clonotype was obtained from a woman between 40 and 55 years old in good health. The V and J genes are TRBV5-1 and TRBJ2-1; no clear D. Sequenced: PBMCs. CDR3 amino acids: CASSFKGNEQFF. The CDR3 coding sequence is TGCGCCAGCAGCTTCAAAGGTAATGAGCAGTTCTTC.